A single TCR beta chain is shown here with its context. Authors' analysis steps: Amplification of reference gene primers was used by the study to estimate nucleated cell counts. Sequenced by immunoSEQ multiplex PCR; TCRdb stores in-frame clones only, minus some. V and J calls and clone size follow that table, whereas D and trimming were derived from the DNA. The sample lists just over 250,000 clones; 88% were seen once. This record belongs to a study of blood T cell repertoires in COVID-19. Study overall: COVID-19 samples from acute and convalescent phases originated in the United States, Italy and Spain. Sources were T cells, B-cell-depleted T cells, or PBMCs; the material itself was cDNA or gDNA.

Sequencing was done on a sample of peripheral blood. This TCR was recovered from a man aged 55-75 years who had recovered from COVID-19.

The CDR3 bases are TGTGCCAGCTCACCCTATGAGGGCCTCTACAATGAGCAGTTCTTC. Its translation is CASSPYEGLYNEQFF. The J gene is TRBJ2-1, the V gene TRBV18, with a possible D match to TRBD2 (5 bases). The CDR3 loop spans 15 amino acids. V lost 3 bases and J 3 bases, leaving 12 bases between the germline ends. The germline V gene has CDR1 KGHSH and CDR2 LQKENI.